What follows are 27 T cell receptor beta chains derived from one specimen sequenced in a study of cytomegalovirus exposure and HLA in healthy donors. The study ran its PCR with 60 Vbeta and 13 Jbeta primers. Repertoires were generated with immunoSEQ multiplex PCR, while TCRdb's copy carries only in-frame clones and drops some. Altogether 150,000 to 200,000 clones are present, about 80% being singletons, with the ten largest covering over 12%. Sequencing used PBMCs. Receptors were obtained from a man aged 50-59 years in good health and CMV-seropositive.

The rearrangement links TRBV2 to TRBJ1-5, with D perhaps TRBD1 (6 bases). The V end lost 6 bases, the J end lost 3 bases, and 15 bases lay between the germline ends. CDR1 and CDR2 from the germline V gene are SNHLY and FYNNEI. CDR3 length: 15 residues. CDR3 sequence reads: CASSPAGVNNQPQHF. CDR3 nucleotide sequence: TGTGCCAGCAGCCCCGCAGGGGTGAACAATCAGCCCCAGCATTTT.

The chain joins TRBV15 to TRBJ1-1; 8 bases are a match to TRBD1. Trimming removed 8 bases from V and 0 bases from J; junction bases left unmatched: 17. CDR1 is LNHNV and CDR2 is YYDKDF in the germline V gene (reference sequence). CDR3 size: 18 residues. For the CDR3, the DNA is TGTGCCACCCGATACGGGCAGGGGGCGATCTCTATGAACACTGAAGCTTTCTTT. Translating it yields CATRYGQGAISMNTEAFF.

The chain couples TRBV6-4 to TRBJ1-3; D is possibly TRBD1 (5 bases). CDR3 length equals 17 residues. Trimming left V 0 bases short and J 0 bases short, with 12 bases between. CDR1 and CDR2 from the germline V gene are MRHNA and SNTAGT. The CDR3 here is CASSDSERGRSGNTIYF. Written as DNA, the CDR3 is TGTGCCAGCAGTGACTCGGAAAGGGGCCGCTCTGGAAACACCATATATTTT.

The CDR3: CATSREDRYNEQFF. The CDR3 DNA follows: TGTGCCACCAGCAGGGAAGACAGATACAATGAGCAGTTCTTC. V and J are TRBV15 and TRBJ2-1; the D gene is possibly TRBD1 (5 bases). The CDR3 contains 14 residues. CDR1 and CDR2 (germline): LNHNV, YYDKDF (reference sequence). Trimming cost V 3 bases and J 4 bases, with 10 bases left between them. The complete variable domain, with remaining parts taken from reference TRBV15 and TRBJ2-1, reads DAMVIQNPRYQVTQFGKPVTLSCSQTLNHNVMYWYQQKSSQAPKLLFHYYDKDFNNEADTPDNFQSRRPNTSFCFLDIRSPGLGDTAMYLCATSREDRYNEQFFGPGTRLTVL.

In DNA form, the CDR3 reads TGTGCCAGTAGTATGACTGGGAGCTCCTACGAGCAGTACGTC. This sequence encodes CASSMTGSSYEQYV. V is TRBV19 and J is TRBJ2-7; a weak D match, TRBD2 (5 bases). This CDR3 spans 14 amino acids. Germline CDR1 and CDR2: LNHDA and SQIVND (reference sequence). The V end was cut by 3 bases, the J end by 0 bases, with 9 bases between.

The V gene is TRBV2, the J gene TRBJ2-7, with 7 bases that match TRBD1. Trimming cost V 6 bases and J 1 base; bases outside gene matches: 12. In germline, CDR1 is SNHLY, CDR2 FYNNEI. The CDR3 loop spans 16 amino acids. The CDR3 loop reads CASSALGTAVSYEQYF. The CDR3 region has the DNA TGTGCCAGCAGCGCTCTAGGGACAGCGGTTTCCTACGAGCAGTACTTC. The full variable domain, rest sourced from reference TRBV2 and TRBJ2-7, is EPEVTQTPSHQVTQMGQEVILRCVPISNHLYFYWYRQILGQKVEFLVSFYNNEISEKSEIFDDQFSVERPDGSNFTLKIRSTKLEDSAMYFCASSALGTAVSYEQYFGPGTRLTVT.

The CDR3 coding sequence is TGTGCCAGTAGTACCCAATTGACAGGGAACACTGAAGCTTTCTTT. Encoded protein: CASSTQLTGNTEAFF. This chain connects TRBV19 to TRBJ1-1; D might be TRBD1 (6 bases). The CDR3 is made up of 15 amino acids. Between the trimmed V and J ends, which lost 4 bases and 1 base, there was a span of 13 bases. The V gene's germline CDR1 is LNHDA and CDR2 SQIVND (reference sequence).

This clone is a singleton in its sample. The rearrangement uses TRBV9 and TRBJ2-5; 9 nucleotides line up with TRBD1. The DNA end lines up better with TRBJ2-7; the J call may be wrong. The CDR3 has 17 residues. Germline V gene data show CDR1 as SGDLS and CDR2 as YYNGEE. The CDR3 coding sequence is TGTGCCAGCAGCGGGACCCGGCGGGACAGGGTATCCTACGAGCAGTACTTC. Translating it yields CASSGTRRDRVSYEQYF.

This clone appeared a few times. The chain recombines TRBV4-1 with TRBJ2-7; tentative D call: TRBD1 (7 bases). Trimming took off 1 base at V and 3 bases at J, with 13 bases between the two ends. Germline assignment: CDR1 MGHRA and CDR2 YSYEKL. The CDR3 sequence is 15 residues long. The CDR3 sequence: CASSQVQGGYYEQYF. Written as DNA, the CDR3 is TGCGCCAGCAGCCAAGTCCAGGGGGGATACTACGAGCAGTACTTC.

This clone was picked up a small number of times. V usage is TRBV11-2 and J usage is TRBJ1-6; possibly TRBD1 for D (5 bases). The CDR3 contains 13 residues. Trimming removed 7 bases from V and 10 bases from J, with 14 bases in between. Germline loops: CDR1 SGHAT, CDR2 FQNNGV. CDR3: CASTRAEGSPLHF. CDR3 coding DNA: TGTGCCAGCACTCGGGCGGAGGGGTCACCCCTCCACTTT.

This chain connects TRBV2 to TRBJ1-5, with D hard to call. The V and J ends lost 3 bases and 7 bases respectively, with 10 bases between them. The CDR3 loop spans 13 amino acids. Germline CDR1 and CDR2: SNHLY and FYNNEI. The CDR3 sequence is CASSDWGGQPQHF. The CDR3 nucleotides are TGTGCCAGCAGTGACTGGGGAGGGCAGCCCCAGCATTTT.

The V and J genes are TRBV27 and TRBJ2-3, with 10 bases aligning to TRBD2. The CDR3 consists of 17 residues. The germline V gene encodes CDR1 MNHEY and CDR2 SMNVEV (reference sequence). Trimming cost V 5 bases and J 8 bases; bases outside gene matches: 16. In DNA form, the CDR3 reads TGTGCCAGCAGTGGAGCGGGGGGGCCGGAACCCTCAGGTACGCAGTATTTT. This gives the protein CASSGAGGPEPSGTQYF.

The chain is built from TRBV6-1 and TRBJ2-3; D uncertain. Per the germline V gene, CDR1 is MNHNS and CDR2 is SASEGT. The CDR3 loop spans 14 amino acids. Trimming took 6 bases from V and 2 from J, leaving 12 bases between them. CDR3 sequence: CASRPDTSTDTQYF. CDR3 nucleotides: TGTGCCAGCAGGCCTGACACGTCCACAGATACGCAGTATTTT.

The chain recombines TRBV6-1 with TRBJ1-2; possibly TRBD1 for D (6 bases). The germline V gene encodes CDR1 MNHNS and CDR2 SASEGT. Deletions cut 0 bases from V and 3 bases from J, with 8 bases between. There are 14 residues in the CDR3. CDR3 loop: CASSEAGAHYGYTF. CDR3 DNA: TGTGCCAGCAGTGAAGCGGGGGCCCACTATGGCTACACCTTC.

The rearrangement uses TRBV7-9 and TRBJ1-4; D gene unclear. V lost 5 bases and J 8 bases, leaving 12 bases between the germline ends. Germline CDR1 SEHNR, CDR2 FQNEAQ (reference sequence). This CDR3 has 13 residues. The CDR3 spells CASSNVGEEKLFF. The CDR3 DNA follows: TGTGCCAGCAGCAACGTGGGCGAGGAAAAACTGTTTTTT.

The CDR3 DNA reads as TGTGCCAGCAGATTGGGACTAAATGTCCTCGAGCAGTACTTC. Residues: CASRLGLNVLEQYF. This sequence joins TRBV6-5 and TRBJ2-7; 7 positions agree with TRBD2. V was pared by 6 bases and J by 6 bases, with 11 bases of the junction left unmatched. This CDR3 spans 14 amino acids. Germline V gene sequence: CDR1 MNHEY, CDR2 SVGAGI.

The chain carries TRBV15 and TRBJ2-7; TRBD1 is a possible D gene (6 bases). Between the trimmed V and J ends, which lost 4 bases and 5 bases, there was a span of 21 bases. From germline, CDR1 is LNHNV and CDR2 YYDKDF (reference sequence). This CDR3 comprises 16 residues. CDR3 in amino acids: CATSKSSGAGADEQYF. In DNA form, the CDR3 reads TGTGCCACCAGCAAATCTTCGGGTGCAGGGGCTGACGAGCAGTACTTC.

This clone was detected a few times. This chain links TRBV21-1 with TRBJ2-3; the table assigns TRBD1, which was not confirmed against the DNA. TRBV21-1 is listed as a pseudogene. This CDR3 is built from 19 residues. CDR3 nucleotide sequence: TGTGCCAGCAGCAAACCTCCGGCCGTTCGGACACAGGGTTCAGATACGCAGTATTTT. Its protein product is CASSKPPAVRTQGSDTQYF.

V is TRBV15 and J is TRBJ2-2; no definite D call. This CDR3 is built from 14 residues. The V end lost 8 bases, the J end lost 6 bases, and 16 bases lay between the germline ends. The germline V gene has CDR1 LNHNV and CDR2 YYDKDF (reference sequence). This CDR3 reads CATGPPHEAGELFF. CDR3 DNA: TGTGCCACCGGGCCCCCCCATGAAGCCGGGGAGCTGTTTTTT.

This chain links TRBV28 with TRBJ1-2; the D is unclear. CDR1 MDHEN and CDR2 SYDVKM come from the germline V gene. The CDR3 is 15 amino acids. V was pared by 6 bases and J by 0 bases, with 14 bases between. The CDR3 DNA reads as TGTGCCAGCAGGGGCAGTCGTACCACTAACTATGGCTACACCTTC. Translating it yields CASRGSRTTNYGYTF.

The chain recombines TRBV18 with TRBJ1-1; D remains ambiguous. With 3 bases removed from V and 4 bases from J, the gap between germline ends came to 15 bases. The CDR3 spans 15 residues. Germline lookup yields CDR1 KGHSH and CDR2 LQKENI. CDR3 region: CASSPGDFEGTEAFF. The DNA of the CDR3 is TGTGCCAGCTCACCGGGTGACTTTGAGGGCACTGAAGCTTTCTTT.

This chain links TRBV5-1 with TRBJ1-5; unclear D gene. V lost 0 bases, J lost 4 bases, and 11 bases lay in between. CDR1 and CDR2 from the germline V gene are SGHRS and YFSETQ. The CDR3 consists of 15 residues. The CDR3 DNA reads as TGCGCCAGCAGCTTGGCCCCGGGTCTGAATCAGCCCCAGCATTTT. Translating gives CASSLAPGLNQPQHF.

The chain is built from TRBV9 and TRBJ1-3; D may be TRBD1 (6 bases). Germline V gives CDR1 SGDLS, CDR2 YYNGEE. Trimming shortened V by 0 bases and J by 2 bases, and 9 bases separated the two germline ends. The CDR3 has 15 residues. CDR3 residues: CASSVAGGPGNTIYF. The CDR3 DNA reads as TGTGCCAGCAGCGTAGCCGGGGGGCCTGGAAACACCATATATTTT.

The J gene is TRBJ1-4, the V gene TRBV30; D ambiguous. From germline, CDR1 is GTSNPN and CDR2 SVGIG (reference sequence). The V end was cut by 0 bases, the J end by 0 bases, with 11 bases between. The CDR3 runs 16 residues. The CDR3 nucleotides are TGTGCCTGGAGTGTACTAAGGTCTGCAACTAATGAAAAACTGTTTTTT. Protein sequence: CAWSVLRSATNEKLFF.

The rearrangement uses TRBV7-9 and TRBJ2-7; TRBD2 might be the D (5 bases). Germline assignment: CDR1 SEHNR and CDR2 FQNEAQ (reference sequence). This CDR3 is 15 amino acids long. The V end lost 5 bases, the J end lost 5 bases, and 19 bases lay between the germline ends. CDR3 DNA sequence: TGTGCCAGCAGCCGGTGGACTGGGGAAAGGGACGAGCAGTACTTC. Protein sequence: CASSRWTGERDEQYF.

As concerns this clone: One end of the junction fails to match germline, which may point to a read error. J is TRBJ1-3 and V is TRBV6-5, with a weak D call TRBD1 (5 bases). Germline assignment: CDR1 MNHEY and CDR2 SVGAGI. The CDR3 extends over 15 amino acids. This CDR3 is CASSYQGLRGNTIYF. The CDR3 DNA reads as TGTGCCAGTAGTTACCAGGGCCTTAGGGGAAACACCATATATTTT.

V usage is TRBV6-1 and J usage is TRBJ1-1; 7 bases align to TRBD1. Looked up from germline, CDR1 is MNHNS and CDR2 is SASEGT. V lost 7 bases and J lost 1; bases outside the gene matches: 6. This CDR3 is built from 14 residues. CDR3 region: CASKPDRTNTEAFF. The CDR3 nucleotides read TGTGCCAGCAAGCCGGACAGGACGAACACTGAAGCTTTCTTT.